One TCR beta chain is described in this entry. Its antigen is unknown. This entry comes from a study of CD8+ T cells in alopecia areata. This CDR3 spans 13 amino acids. Germline lookup yields CDR1 LNHDA and CDR2 SQIVND (reference sequence). Findings and caveats of the study: Scalp sample sequencing also detects resident alphabeta T cells of normal skin. The study found higher clonality in lesional than normal scalp, especially in alopecia totalis/universalis. Expanded CD8+ clones among the top 100, and scalp clonality, were significantly decreased by tofacitinib.

Extracted from the samples, RNA was reverse transcribed into cDNA to serve as the sequencing template. Assay used: immunoSEQ multiplex PCR; TCRdb lists only in-frame clones, some missing. The sample lists 110,000 or so clones, roughly three fifths seen once, with approximately 3.6% in the top ten. Sample treatment: oral pan-JAK inhibitor, 5-10 mg twice daily. The receptor was isolated from a human donor with alopecia areata. The chain is built from TRBV19 and TRBJ2-5; possibly TRBD2 for D (5 bases). TRBJ2-7 explains the end of the DNA better; the J call may be wrong. Sequenced here: CD4+ T cells sorted from blood, sampled at week 24, from a patient treated with tofacitinib. The CDR3 region has the DNA TGTGCCAGTAACCCCTCGGGAACCTACGAGCAGTACTTC. Translating it yields CASNPSGTYEQYF.